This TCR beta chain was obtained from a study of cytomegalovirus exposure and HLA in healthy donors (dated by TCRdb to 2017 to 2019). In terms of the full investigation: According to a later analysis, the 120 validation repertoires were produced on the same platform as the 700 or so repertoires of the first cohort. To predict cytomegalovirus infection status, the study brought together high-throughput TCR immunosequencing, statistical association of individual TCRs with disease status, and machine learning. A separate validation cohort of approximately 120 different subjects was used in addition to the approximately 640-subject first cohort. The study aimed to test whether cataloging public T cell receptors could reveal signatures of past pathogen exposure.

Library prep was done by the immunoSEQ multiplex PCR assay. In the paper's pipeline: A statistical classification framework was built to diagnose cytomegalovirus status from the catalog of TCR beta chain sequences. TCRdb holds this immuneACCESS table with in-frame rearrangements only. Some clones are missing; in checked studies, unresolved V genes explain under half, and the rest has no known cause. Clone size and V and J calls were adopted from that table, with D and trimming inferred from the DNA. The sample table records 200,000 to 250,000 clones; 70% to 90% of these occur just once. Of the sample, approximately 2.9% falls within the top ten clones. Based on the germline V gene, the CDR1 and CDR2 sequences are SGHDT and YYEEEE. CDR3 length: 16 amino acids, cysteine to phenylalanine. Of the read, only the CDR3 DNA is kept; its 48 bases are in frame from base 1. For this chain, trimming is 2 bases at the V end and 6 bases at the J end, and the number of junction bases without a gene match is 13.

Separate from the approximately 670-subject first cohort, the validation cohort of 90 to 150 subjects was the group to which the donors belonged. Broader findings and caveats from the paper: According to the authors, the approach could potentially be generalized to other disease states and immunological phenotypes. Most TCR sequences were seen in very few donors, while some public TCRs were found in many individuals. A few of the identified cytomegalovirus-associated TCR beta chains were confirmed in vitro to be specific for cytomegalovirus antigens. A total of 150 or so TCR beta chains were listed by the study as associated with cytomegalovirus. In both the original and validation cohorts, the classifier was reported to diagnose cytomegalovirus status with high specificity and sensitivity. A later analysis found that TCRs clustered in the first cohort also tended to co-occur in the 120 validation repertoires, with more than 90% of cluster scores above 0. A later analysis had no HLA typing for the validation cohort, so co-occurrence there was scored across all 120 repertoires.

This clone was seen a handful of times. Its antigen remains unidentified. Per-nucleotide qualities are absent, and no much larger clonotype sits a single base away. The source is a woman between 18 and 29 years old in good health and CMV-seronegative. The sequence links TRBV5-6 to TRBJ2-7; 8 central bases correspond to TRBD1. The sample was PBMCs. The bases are TGTGCCAGCAGCTTTTTGGTGGGGACAGGATTCGGCGAGCAGTACTTC. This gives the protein CASSFLVGTGFGEQYF.